The 25 T cell receptor beta chains given below trace back to one sample, sequenced in a study of shared clonotypes between healthy human individuals. Here immunoSEQ multiplex PCR was the method, and the copy in TCRdb shows in-frame clones only, minus some. The data hold about 1.5 million clones, with under 99% observed a single time. Sequencing used naive CD4+ T cells sorted from blood. The subset: CD45RA+ positively selected. The receptors here all came from a man in his thirties or forties in good health.

The chain couples TRBV25-1 to TRBJ2-5; 7 bases line up with TRBD2. This CDR3 comprises 17 residues. The V gene end was trimmed by 3 bases and the J gene end by 4 bases; junction bases not matched to a gene: 14. The germline CDR1 and CDR2 sequences are MGHDK and SYGVNS. CDR3 in DNA: TGTGCCAGCAGTGAGGGGCGTGGGGGAGGGATCGCAGAGACCCAGTACTTC. Protein product: CASSEGRGGGIAETQYF.

V usage is TRBV4-3 and J usage is TRBJ2-3, with 8 bases matching TRBD2. V lost 0 bases, J lost 2 bases, and 10 bases stayed unmatched. The CDR3 is made up of 18 amino acids. Germline CDR1 and CDR2: LGHNA and YSLEER. CDR3 coding DNA: TGCGCCAGCAGCCAAGATCGTGGGACTAGTAAGTCCACAGATACGCAGTATTTT. Its protein is CASSQDRGTSKSTDTQYF.

The CDR3 protein is CASSLDLLDTGVGTDTQYF. CDR3 DNA: TGTGCCAGCAGCTTAGACCTCCTGGATACAGGGGTGGGCACAGATACGCAGTATTTT. The chain recombines TRBV11-2 with TRBJ2-3; 7 bases are shared with TRBD1. Germline V gene data show CDR1 as SGHAT and CDR2 as FQNNGV. V was pared by 0 bases and J by 1 base, with 13 bases of the junction left unmatched. The CDR3 extends over 19 amino acids.

J is TRBJ2-7 and V is TRBV25-1; D remains ambiguous. Trimming took off 5 bases at V and 6 bases at J, with 20 bases between the two ends. From germline, CDR1 is MGHDK and CDR2 SYGVNS. The CDR3 runs 15 residues. The CDR3 protein is CASSRPVEVSGEQYF. As DNA, the CDR3 is TGTGCCAGCAGTCGCCCGGTCGAGGTATCTGGCGAGCAGTACTTC.

Remarks on this clone: Other DNA sequences within the sample encode an identical CDR3. The genes are TRBV9 and TRBJ2-2; 15 nucleotides line up with TRBD2. With V trimmed by 3 bases and J by 6 bases, 3 bases remained unmatched. Germline V gives CDR1 SGDLS, CDR2 YYNGEE. The CDR3 extends over 16 amino acids. The CDR3 sequence is CASSAGLAGGPGELFF. In DNA, the CDR3 is TGTGCCAGCAGCGCGGGACTAGCGGGAGGACCCGGGGAGCTGTTTTTT. The full variable domain, in which reference TRBV9 and TRBJ2-2 provide the parts outside the CDR3, is DSGVTQTPKHLITATGQRVTLRCSPRSGDLSVYWYQQSLDQGLQFLIQYYNGEERAKGNILERFSAQQFPDLHSELNLSSLELGDSALYFCASSAGLAGGPGELFFGEGSRLTVL.

This clone was counted a single time. This chain uses TRBV6-5 with TRBJ2-7; D may correspond to TRBD1 or TRBD2 (7 bases each). The CDR3 totals 14 residues. Trimming left V 7 bases short and J 2 bases short, with 15 bases between. Germline CDR1 reads MNHEY; CDR2 reads SVGAGI. CDR3 residues: CASTRQGGPYEQYF. The CDR3 bases are TGTGCCAGCACCCGACAGGGAGGGCCCTACGAGCAGTACTTC.

The chain recombines TRBV19 with TRBJ2-7; the D is unclear. The CDR3 is 15 residues long. Trimming took 3 bases from V and 1 from J, leaving 13 bases between them. CDR1 and CDR2 from the germline V gene are LNHDA and SQIVND (reference sequence). CDR3 in amino acids: CASSIGRQVSYEQYF. For the CDR3, the DNA is TGTGCCAGTAGTATCGGACGCCAGGTGTCCTACGAGCAGTACTTC.

V gene TRBV5-6 combines with J gene TRBJ2-2, with 12 bases lining up with TRBD2. The CDR3 sequence is 17 residues long. In germline, CDR1 is SGHDT, CDR2 YYEEEE. V was clipped by 0 bases and J by 6 bases; unmatched bases: 6. For the CDR3, the DNA is TGTGCCAGCAGCTTGGGGCCAGGGACTAGCGGGCCCGGGGAGCTGTTTTTT. Protein sequence: CASSLGPGTSGPGELFF.

This clone is a singleton in its sample. The V gene is TRBV28, the J gene TRBJ1-1, with TRBD1 matching over 8 bases. The CDR3 is 15 residues long. V shed 5 bases and J 8 bases; nucleotides not matched to a gene: 13. Germline V gene sequence: CDR1 MDHEN, CDR2 SYDVKM. This chain's CDR3 is CASSSDSGGPLEAFF. The CDR3 coding sequence is TGTGCCAGCAGTAGCGACTCAGGGGGCCCCCTCGAAGCTTTCTTT.

The CDR3: CASSWQKNQPQHF. In DNA form, the CDR3 reads TGTGCCAGCAGTTGGCAGAAGAATCAGCCCCAGCATTTT. The V gene is TRBV28, the J gene TRBJ1-5; no clear D gene. Trimming took 4 bases from V and 4 from J, leaving 8 bases between them. The CDR3 spans 13 residues. The germline CDR1 and CDR2 sequences are MDHEN and SYDVKM.

The chain has TRBV19 and TRBJ1-5; 9 bases agree with TRBD1. Germline V CDR1 and CDR2: LNHDA, SQIVND (reference sequence). The CDR3 spans 15 residues. Unmatched junction bases numbered 6, after V lost 5 bases and J lost 4 bases. The CDR3 protein is CASSPKDRGNQPQHF. In DNA, the CDR3 is TGTGCCAGTAGTCCAAAGGACAGGGGTAATCAGCCCCAGCATTTT.

The V gene is TRBV5-1, the J gene TRBJ2-7; 9 bases fit TRBD2. Germline V CDR1 and CDR2: SGHRS, YFSETQ. The ends lost 1 base at V and 0 bases at J; junction bases unmatched: 8. The CDR3 loop spans 17 amino acids. CDR3 DNA: TGCGCCAGCAGCTTGACCCTAGCGGGGCTAAGCTCCTACGAGCAGTACTTC. Protein product: CASSLTLAGLSSYEQYF.

With regard to this clone: Other DNA variants within this sample encode the same CDR3. The chain is built from TRBV7-2 and TRBJ1-5; D perhaps matches TRBD1 (6 bases). Germline loops: CDR1 SGHTA, CDR2 FQGNSA. Trimming took 1 base from V and 6 from J, leaving 7 bases between them. The CDR3 runs to 13 residues. CDR3 protein: CASSLDRVQPQHF. The CDR3 coding sequence is TGTGCCAGCAGCTTAGACAGGGTTCAGCCCCAGCATTTT.

The chain couples TRBV28 to TRBJ1-2; 9 nucleotides align to TRBD1. CDR1 is MDHEN, CDR2 SYDVKM, per germline. This CDR3 spans 15 amino acids. V dropped 4 bases and J dropped 1; count of bases not matched to a gene: 4. In nucleotides, the CDR3 is TGTGCCAGCAGTTCCTCGGGACAGGGTAACTATGGCTACACCTTC. Translating gives CASSSSGQGNYGYTF.

This sequence joins TRBV11-2 and TRBJ2-7; no definite D call. The CDR3 is 12 residues long. Germline assignment: CDR1 SGHAT and CDR2 FQNNGV. Trimming shortened V by 5 bases and J by 2 bases, and 7 bases separated the two germline ends. CDR3 nucleotide sequence: TGTGCCAGCAGCCCCCTAACCTACGAGCAGTACTTC. It yields the protein CASSPLTYEQYF.

The genes are TRBV7-9 and TRBJ2-3, with unresolved D. The CDR3 is made up of 13 amino acids. Trimming left V 8 bases short and J 3 bases short, with 12 bases between. The germline gives CDR1 SEHNR, CDR2 FQNEAQ (reference sequence). The CDR3 here is CASRRMVTDTQYF. CDR3 in DNA: TGTGCCAGCCGCCGGATGGTAACAGATACGCAGTATTTT.

V gene TRBV11-2 combines with J gene TRBJ2-1; perhaps TRBD2 as D (5 bases). CDR3 size: 16 residues. The V gene's germline CDR1 is SGHAT and CDR2 FQNNGV. The V end lost 4 bases, the J end lost 6 bases, and 19 bases lay between the germline ends. CDR3 DNA sequence: TGTGCCAGCAGCTCCACGCTAGCACAAGGTGGCAATGAGCAGTTCTTC. This gives the protein CASSSTLAQGGNEQFF.

This clone was seen once. Other DNA sequences from this sample encode an identical CDR3 as well. CDR3 residues: CASSKGQGSYEQYF. In DNA form, the CDR3 reads TGTGCCAGCAGCAAGGGACAGGGTTCCTACGAGCAGTACTTC. This rearrangement joins TRBV9 to TRBJ2-7; 9 bases are a match to TRBD1. Germline values: CDR1 SGDLS, CDR2 YYNGEE. V shed 4 bases, J shed 1 base, and the junction held 3 bases outside the gene matches. CDR3 length equals 14 residues.

V gene TRBV9 combines with J gene TRBJ2-1; 14 nucleotides line up with TRBD2. Germline V gives CDR1 SGDLS, CDR2 YYNGEE. There are 15 residues in the CDR3. Trimming removed 3 bases from V and 9 bases from J; junction bases left unmatched: 5. The CDR3 nucleotides are TGTGCCAGCAGCGCGACTAGCGGGAGGGCCAGTGAGCAGTTCTTC. Translating it yields CASSATSGRASEQFF.

This clone has only one observation. The chain has TRBV7-2 and TRBJ1-2; D gene ambiguous. V shed 5 bases and J shed 10 bases, with 20 bases lying between them. Germline CDR1 and CDR2: SGHTA and FQGNSA. This CDR3 comprises 14 residues. CDR3 nucleotides: TGTGCCAGCAGCCCATCGGGCAGGTTGATAACCTACACCTTC. Translating it yields CASSPSGRLITYTF.

The chain carries TRBV5-5 and TRBJ2-5, with TRBD1 matching over 10 bases. The J segment lost 6 bases and the V segment lost 0 bases, leaving 8 bases of the junction unmatched. The CDR3 is made up of 16 amino acids. Germline V gene data show CDR1 as SGHKS and CDR2 as YYEKEE (reference sequence). Here the CDR3 reads CASSLAGQGFWKTQYF. The DNA for the CDR3 is TGTGCCAGCAGCTTGGCGGGACAGGGGTTTTGGAAGACCCAGTACTTC. The full variable domain, with the rest looked up from reference TRBV5-5 and TRBJ2-5, is DAGVTQSPTHLIKTRGQQVTLRCSPISGHKSVSWYQQVLGQGPQFIFQYYEKEERGRGNFPDRFSARQFPNYSSELNVNALLLGDSALYLCASSLAGQGFWKTQYFGPGTRLLVL.

The chain combines TRBV7-6 with TRBJ2-7; TRBD2 aligns across 16 bases. The germline V gene has CDR1 SGHVS and CDR2 FNYEAQ. Unmatched junction bases numbered 15, after V lost 6 bases and J lost 4 bases. This CDR3 is built from 19 residues. The DNA for the CDR3 is TGTGCCAGCAGAAACGGGACTAGCGGGAGGGCCAGTAATTGTTACGAGCAGTACTTC. It encodes CASRNGTSGRASNCYEQYF.

V and J are TRBV7-9 and TRBJ2-3; TRBD1 or TRBD2 may be the D gene (6 bases each). Germline loops: CDR1 SEHNR, CDR2 FQNEAQ (reference sequence). The CDR3 runs 15 residues. The V end was cut by 5 bases, the J end by 2 bases, with 14 bases between. The CDR3 here is CASSPSGAHTDTQYF. CDR3 nucleotides: TGTGCCAGCAGCCCCTCGGGGGCACACACAGATACGCAGTATTTT.

The V and J genes are TRBV10-2 and TRBJ1-4; no reliable D call. The germline V and J ends were trimmed by 5 bases and 4 bases, with 11 bases remaining between them. This CDR3 contains 14 residues. The germline V gene encodes CDR1 WSHSY and CDR2 SAAADI. The CDR3 sequence is CASSSRVVNEKLFF. The CDR3 nucleotides read TGCGCCAGCAGTAGCCGGGTCGTTAATGAAAAACTGTTTTTT.

V is TRBV20-1 and J is TRBJ2-1; no clear D gene. The length of the CDR3 is 11 residues. Per germline, CDR1 DFQATT and CDR2 SNEGSKA (reference sequence). V was cut by 2 bases and J by 12 bases, with 11 bases left in between. The CDR3: CSARLINRQFF. DNA for the CDR3: TGCAGTGCTAGACTTATTAACAGGCAGTTCTTC.